Detailed here is one T cell receptor (beta chain). Assay used: immunoSEQ multiplex PCR; TCRdb lists only in-frame clones, some missing. The sample carries 60,000 to 75,000 clones, over 75% recorded once. The germline V gene encodes CDR1 LGHNA and CDR2 YNFKEQ. This CDR3 region has 15 residues. V shed 0 bases and J shed 10 bases, with 17 bases lying between them. This record belongs to a study of blood T cell repertoires in COVID-19. This chain connects TRBV4-2 to TRBJ2-3; possibly TRBD2 for D (7 bases). Material: peripheral blood. The clonotype comes from a man aged 35 to 55 with COVID-19, enrolled during active disease. The DNA of the CDR3 is TGTGCCAGCAGCCAAGAAGGTTGGGGGGGGCCCTCGCAGTATTTT. It translates to CASSQEGWGGPSQYF.